These 13 T cell receptor beta chains share one sample of origin, sequenced in a study of blood T cell repertoires in COVID-19. Only in-frame clones appear in the TCRdb table, and some are missing; sequencing was by immunoSEQ multiplex PCR. Of about 290,000 clones listed, about nine tenths are singletons. Source material: peripheral blood. The receptor set was obtained from a woman aged 25 to 39 with COVID-19, enrolled during active disease.

This rearrangement joins TRBV28 to TRBJ1-2, with D possibly TRBD1 on 6 matching bases. Germline V gene sequence: CDR1 MDHEN, CDR2 SYDVKM. CDR3 length: 11 amino acids. Between the trimmed V and J ends, which lost 6 bases and 13 bases, there was a span of 15 bases. Here the CDR3 DNA reads TGTGCCAGCAGGACAACAGGGACACCCACCTTC. It codes for CASRTTGTPTF.

The chain joins TRBV6-5 to TRBJ1-1; D ambiguous. Deletions cut 6 bases from V and 3 bases from J, with 17 bases between. Looked up from germline, CDR1 is MNHEY and CDR2 is SVGAGI. CDR3 length: 15 residues. The CDR3 DNA is TGTGCCAGCAGCCCCGGAGGGTTACCGGACACTGAAGCTTTCTTT. It is translated as CASSPGGLPDTEAFF.

The V gene is TRBV7-9, the J gene TRBJ1-2; no clear D gene. V lost 2 bases, J lost 3 bases, and 10 bases lay in between. The CDR3 runs to 14 residues. Germline CDR1 is SEHNR and CDR2 is FQNEAQ (reference sequence). In nucleotides, the CDR3 is TGTGCCAGCAGCTTACTCGGGATGGACTATGGCTACACCTTC. Translating it yields CASSLLGMDYGYTF.

This clone was recorded a few times. V is TRBV28 and J is TRBJ2-7, with 8 positions matching TRBD2. CDR3 length: 14 residues. CDR1 and CDR2 (germline): MDHEN, SYDVKM. With V trimmed by 7 bases and J by 3 bases, 8 bases remained unmatched. CDR3 coding DNA: TGTGCCAGCACCCCTGCGGGGGGACTCTACGAGCAGTACTTC. It is translated as CASTPAGGLYEQYF.

The chain links TRBV7-6 to TRBJ2-7, with D unclear. The germline gives CDR1 SGHVS, CDR2 FNYEAQ. Trimming took off 5 bases at V and 2 bases at J, with 16 bases between the two ends. This CDR3 is built from 15 residues. CDR3 amino acids: CASSQTTGVAYEQYF. DNA of the CDR3: TGTGCCAGCAGCCAAACCACCGGAGTCGCCTACGAGCAGTACTTC.

This clone was seen only once. J is TRBJ1-4 and V is TRBV5-4, with no clear D. Germline values: CDR1 SGHNT, CDR2 YYREEE (reference sequence). There are 14 residues in the CDR3. The V gene lost 0 bases and the J gene lost 8 bases, with 11 bases spanning the gap. The CDR3 protein is CASSLGTAQEKLFF. CDR3 coding DNA: TGTGCCAGCAGCTTGGGTACAGCCCAAGAAAAACTGTTTTTT. Based on the CDR3 plus reference TRBV5-4 and TRBJ1-4, the full variable domain is ETGVTQSPTHLIKTRGQQVTLRCSSQSGHNTVSWYQQALGQGPQFIFQYYREEENGRGNFPPRFSGLQFPNYSSELNVNALELDDSALYLCASSLGTAQEKLFFGSGTQLSVL.

This chain uses TRBV10-3 with TRBJ2-1, with 15 bases fitting TRBD2. Per the germline V gene, CDR1 is ENHRY and CDR2 is SYGVKD. The junction had 12 bases not matched to a gene; V was cut back by 6 bases and J by 0 bases. The CDR3 has 20 amino acids. The CDR3 region has the DNA TGTGCCATCAGCAGGCCAGGGGGACTAGCGGGGGGCCGCTCCTACAATGAGCAGTTCTTC. Encoded protein: CAISRPGGLAGGRSYNEQFF.

The rearrangement links TRBV7-6 to TRBJ2-1; TRBD1 aligns across 8 bases. CDR1 and CDR2 (germline): SGHVS, FNYEAQ. V trimming: 4 bases; J trimming: 8 bases; junction bases outside the gene matches: 4. This CDR3 has 13 amino acids. CDR3 nucleotides: TGTGCCAGCAGCTCGCGGACAGGGCATGAGCAGTTCTTC. Translation gives CASSSRTGHEQFF.

The V call is TRBV5-1, the J call TRBJ2-7, with D unresolved. Trimming removed 3 bases from V and 3 bases from J, with 10 bases in between. The germline V gene encodes CDR1 SGHRS and CDR2 YFSETQ. The CDR3 is 13 residues long. As DNA, the CDR3 is TGCGCCAGCAGCTCGGGTGGGTTCTACGAGCAGTACTTC. Translation gives CASSSGGFYEQYF.

CDR3 bases: TGTGCCAGCAGCTTAGGGGTCAGGGGCTCTGGAAACACCATATATTTT. Translated: CASSLGVRGSGNTIYF. V and J are TRBV7-9 and TRBJ1-3; TRBD1 is a possible D gene (6 bases). The germline V gene encodes CDR1 SEHNR and CDR2 FQNEAQ (reference sequence). Between the trimmed V and J ends, which lost 1 base and 0 bases, there was a span of 10 bases. The CDR3 spans 16 residues.

In this sample, this clone turned up once. The gene calls are TRBV7-9 and TRBJ1-1; no clear D gene. V was cut by 2 bases and J by 2 bases, with 6 bases left in between. Germline loops: CDR1 SEHNR, CDR2 FQNEAQ (reference sequence). CDR3 length: 13 amino acids. The chain's CDR3 is CASSLTDNTEAFF. The CDR3 DNA reads TGTGCCAGCAGCTTAACAGATAACACTGAAGCTTTCTTT. Looking up the rest from reference TRBV7-9 and TRBJ1-1 gives the full variable domain: DTGVSQNPRHKITKRGQNVTFRCDPISEHNRLYWYRQTLGQGPEFLTYFQNEAQLEKSRLLSDRFSAERPKGSFSTLEIQRTEQGDSAMYLCASSLTDNTEAFFGQGTRLTVV.

The rearrangement links TRBV5-1 to TRBJ2-1; the D gene is possibly TRBD2 (5 bases). The length of the CDR3 is 14 residues. Germline V gene data show CDR1 as SGHRS and CDR2 as YFSETQ. The V gene lost 4 bases and the J gene lost 3 bases, with 11 bases spanning the gap. This CDR3 reads CASSPRDLYNEQFF. The CDR3 bases are TGCGCCAGCAGCCCCCGGGATCTCTACAATGAGCAGTTCTTC.

Concerning this clone itself: In the same sample, other DNA sequences code for this CDR3. The V call is TRBV7-9, the J call TRBJ2-7; possible D gene TRBD2, 5 bases. Germline V gives CDR1 SEHNR, CDR2 FQNEAQ (reference sequence). There are 12 residues in the CDR3. The V end lost 2 bases, the J end lost 4 bases, and 6 bases lay between the germline ends. The CDR3 is CASSLSGYEQYF. CDR3 coding DNA: TGTGCCAGCAGCTTAAGCGGTTACGAGCAGTACTTC.